The rows below give T cell receptor beta chains drawn from one sample of a study of shared T cell receptors in the human thymus. Libraries were prepared by immunoSEQ multiplex PCR; TCRdb keeps only in-frame clonotypes and omits some of them. The sample has some 720,000 clones, approximately 87% seen once. These records were also assigned to another study, of human thymus T cells.

The sample was thymocytes. The source is a boy less than two years old with a congenital heart defect. The CDR3 runs from the conserved cysteine through the conserved F or W.

v_call cdr3_aa
TRBV29-1 CSVGQGGQGSAGANVLTF
TRBV5-1 CASSSLKGLAGVSYNEQFF
TRBV9 CASSVLDREDEQFF
TRBV5-1 CASSPAGGYNEQFF
TRBV10-3 CAIRFGTGAGNTIYF
TRBV4-2 CASSQIPSGSHEQYF
TRBV5-1 CASRRGPGNTIYF
TRBV7-8 CASSLSASRAKNIQYF
TRBV21-1 CASSPGEPRAKNIQYF
TRBV21-1 CASSKFGRSTNEKLFF
TRBV7-3 CASSRTGTRLINYGYTF
TRBV28 CASSLWGTGIQETQYF
TRBV27 CASMDLARYEQYF
TRBV29-1 CSAPGQSYEQYF
TRBV4-3 CASSQDHYSGRNEQYF
TRBV6-5 CASSMGQGSQPQHF
TRBV7-8 CASSSGGGIGRGRGQPQHF
TRBV11-3 CASSLENSVRGNEQFF
TRBV30 CAWSVQYNQPQHF
TRBV7-9 CASRSWGDTQIYF
TRBV7-2 CASSWTEYEQYF
TRBV6-6 CASSHGTDRGLQPQHF
TRBV6-1 CASSEQGTSGNPSPCETQYF
TRBV27 CASSSTGAFKNTGELFF
TRBV7-4 CASRRLAGDLGRTDTQYF
TRBV28 CASSPPEQGEVDQPQHF
TRBV4-3 CASSQDRGETQYF
TRBV25-1 CASSERSTGELFF
TRBV10-3 CAISVTSGRGNEQFF